Listed here is a single TCR beta chain. A sample-barcoded 5' primer and a J-beta primer mix were used in a second PCR of roughly 6 to 11 cycles. MiXCR was run by TCRdb on the 5' RACE reads, yielding one entry per CDR3 protein. This table has 700,000 to 900,000 distinct CDR3 sequences, 20% to 30% appearing once. Per germline, CDR1 SGHVS and CDR2 FNYEAQ. V lost 0 bases, J lost 5 bases, and 11 bases stayed unmatched. CDR3 size: 18 residues. These data come from a study of blood T cells in healthy people across ages. The same data also went into a second study, on T cells of mothers and their children. That work states: There were over 8.5 million TCR beta CDR3 reads from each mother and about 3 million from each child.

The TCR comes from a boy younger than 18 in good health. The chain has TRBV7-6 and TRBJ2-1, with 9 bases lining up with TRBD2. The sequenced sample consisted of blood. CDR3 nucleotides: TGTGCCAGCAGCTTAGCCTATTTAAGCGGGGGGAACCACAATGAGCAGTTCTTC. It is translated as CASSLAYLSGGNHNEQFF. Full variable domain (remainder filled in from reference TRBV7-6 and TRBJ2-1): GAGVSQSPRYKVTKRGQDVALRCDPISGHVSLYWYRQALGQGPEFLTYFNYEAQQDKSGLPNDRFSAERPEGSISTLTIQRTEQRDSAMYRCASSLAYLSGGNHNEQFFGPGTRLTVL.